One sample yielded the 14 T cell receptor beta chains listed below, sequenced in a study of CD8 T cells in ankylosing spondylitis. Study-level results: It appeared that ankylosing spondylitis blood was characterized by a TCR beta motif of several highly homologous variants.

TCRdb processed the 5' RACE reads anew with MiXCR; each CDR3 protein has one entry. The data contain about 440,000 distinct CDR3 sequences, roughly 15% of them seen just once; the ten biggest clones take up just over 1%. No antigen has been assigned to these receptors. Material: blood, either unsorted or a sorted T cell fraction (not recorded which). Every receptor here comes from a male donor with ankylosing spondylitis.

DNA of the CDR3: TGTGCCAGCAGGCCTCCGCTAGCGGGGAGTTACAATGAGCAGTTCTTC. Its protein is CASRPPLAGSYNEQFF. The rearrangement joins TRBV12-3 or TRBV12-4 to TRBJ2-1; 9 bases align to TRBD2. The length of the CDR3 is 16 residues. J was trimmed by 4 bases and V by 6 bases; bases with no gene match: 10.

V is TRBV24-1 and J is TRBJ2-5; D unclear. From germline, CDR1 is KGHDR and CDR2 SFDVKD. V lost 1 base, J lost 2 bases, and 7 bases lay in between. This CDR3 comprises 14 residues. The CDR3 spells CATSDFRAQETQYF. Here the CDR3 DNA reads TGTGCCACCAGTGATTTCCGGGCACAAGAGACCCAGTACTTC.

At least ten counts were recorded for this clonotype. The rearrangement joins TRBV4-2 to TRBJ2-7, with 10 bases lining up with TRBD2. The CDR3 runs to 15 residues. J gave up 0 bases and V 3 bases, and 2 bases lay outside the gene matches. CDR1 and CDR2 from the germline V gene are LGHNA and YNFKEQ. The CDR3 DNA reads TGTGCCAGCAGCCATCTAGCGGGGGCCTCCTACGAGCAGTACTTC. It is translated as CASSHLAGASYEQYF.

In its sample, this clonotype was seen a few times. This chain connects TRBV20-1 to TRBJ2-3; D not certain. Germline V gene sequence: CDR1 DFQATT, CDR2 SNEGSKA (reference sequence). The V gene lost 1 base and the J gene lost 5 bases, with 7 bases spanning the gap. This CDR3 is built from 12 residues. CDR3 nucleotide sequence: TGCAGTGCTAGAGCTATGGGAGATACGCAGTATTTT. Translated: CSARAMGDTQYF.

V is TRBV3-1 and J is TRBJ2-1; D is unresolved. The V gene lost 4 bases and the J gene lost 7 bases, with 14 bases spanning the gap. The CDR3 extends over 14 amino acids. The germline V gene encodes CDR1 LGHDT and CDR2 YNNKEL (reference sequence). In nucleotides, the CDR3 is TGTGCCAGCAGCCCTATGACCTACATGAATGAGCAGTTCTTC. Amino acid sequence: CASSPMTYMNEQFF.

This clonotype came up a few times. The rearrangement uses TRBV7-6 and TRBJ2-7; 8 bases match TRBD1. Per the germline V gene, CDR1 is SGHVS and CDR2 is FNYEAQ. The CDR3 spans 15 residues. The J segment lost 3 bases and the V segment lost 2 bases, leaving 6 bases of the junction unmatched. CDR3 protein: CASSLLDRVDYEQYF. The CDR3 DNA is TGTGCCAGCAGCTTACTGGACAGGGTGGACTACGAGCAGTACTTC.

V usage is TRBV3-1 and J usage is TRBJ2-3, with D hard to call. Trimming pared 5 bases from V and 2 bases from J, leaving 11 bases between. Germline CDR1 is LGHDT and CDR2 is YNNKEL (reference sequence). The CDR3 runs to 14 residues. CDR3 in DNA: TGTGCCAGCAGCACGTCGCCGGTCACAGATACGCAGTATTTT. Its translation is CASSTSPVTDTQYF.

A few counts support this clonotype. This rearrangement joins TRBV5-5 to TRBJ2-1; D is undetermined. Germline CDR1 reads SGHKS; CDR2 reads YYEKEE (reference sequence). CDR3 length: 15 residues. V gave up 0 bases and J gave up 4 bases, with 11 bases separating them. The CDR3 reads CASSLGLPKYNEQFF. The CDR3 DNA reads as TGTGCCAGCAGCTTGGGGCTCCCCAAGTACAATGAGCAGTTCTTC. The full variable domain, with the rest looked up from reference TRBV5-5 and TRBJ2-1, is DAGVTQSPTHLIKTRGQQVTLRCSPISGHKSVSWYQQVLGQGPQFIFQYYEKEERGRGNFPDRFSARQFPNYSSELNVNALLLGDSALYLCASSLGLPKYNEQFFGPGTRLTVL.

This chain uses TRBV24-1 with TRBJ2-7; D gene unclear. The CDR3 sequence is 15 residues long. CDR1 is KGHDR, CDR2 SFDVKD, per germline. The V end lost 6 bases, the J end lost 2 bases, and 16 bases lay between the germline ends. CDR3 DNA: TGTGCCACCAGTCATCTCCACCTAGAACCCTACGAGCAGTACTTC. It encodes CATSHLHLEPYEQYF.

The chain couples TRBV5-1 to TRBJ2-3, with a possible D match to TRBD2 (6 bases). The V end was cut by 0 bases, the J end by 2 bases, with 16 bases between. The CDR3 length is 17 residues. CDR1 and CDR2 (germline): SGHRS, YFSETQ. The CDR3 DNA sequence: TGCGCCAGCAGCTTGGACCCGACTAGGCGGGCCACAGATACGCAGTATTTT. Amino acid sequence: CASSLDPTRRATDTQYF.

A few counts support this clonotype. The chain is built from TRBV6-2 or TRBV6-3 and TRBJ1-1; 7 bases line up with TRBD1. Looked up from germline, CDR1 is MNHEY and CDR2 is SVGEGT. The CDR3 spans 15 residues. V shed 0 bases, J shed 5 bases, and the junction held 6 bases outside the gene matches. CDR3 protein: CASSYSKGGLTEAFF. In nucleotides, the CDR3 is TGTGCCAGCAGTTACTCAAAAGGGGGCCTGACTGAAGCTTTCTTT.

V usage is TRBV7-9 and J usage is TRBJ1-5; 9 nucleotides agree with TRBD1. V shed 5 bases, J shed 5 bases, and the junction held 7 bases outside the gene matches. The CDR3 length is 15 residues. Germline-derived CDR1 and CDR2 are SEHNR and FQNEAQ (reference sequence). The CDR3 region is CASSPGQGRHQPQHF. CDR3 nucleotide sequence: TGTGCCAGCAGCCCCGGACAGGGGAGGCATCAGCCCCAGCATTTT. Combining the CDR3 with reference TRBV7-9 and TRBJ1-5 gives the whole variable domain DTGVSQNPRHKITKRGQNVTFRCDPISEHNRLYWYRQTLGQGPEFLTYFQNEAQLEKSRLLSDRFSAERPKGSFSTLEIQRTEQGDSAMYLCASSPGQGRHQPQHFGDGTRLSIL.

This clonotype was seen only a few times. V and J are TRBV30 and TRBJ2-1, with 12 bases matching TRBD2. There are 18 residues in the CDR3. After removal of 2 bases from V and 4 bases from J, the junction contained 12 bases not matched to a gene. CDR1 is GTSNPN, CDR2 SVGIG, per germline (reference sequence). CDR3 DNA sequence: TGTGCCTGGAGTTTACTAGCGGGAGGCGGGATTTATTACAATGAGCAGTTCTTC. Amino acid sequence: CAWSLLAGGGIYYNEQFF.

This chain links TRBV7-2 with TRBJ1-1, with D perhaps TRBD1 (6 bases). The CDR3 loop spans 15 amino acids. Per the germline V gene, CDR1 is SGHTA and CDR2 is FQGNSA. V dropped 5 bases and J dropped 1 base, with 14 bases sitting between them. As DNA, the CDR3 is TGTGCCAGCAGCCTAGTGGGACAAGGGAACACTGAAGCTTTCTTT. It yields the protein CASSLVGQGNTEAFF. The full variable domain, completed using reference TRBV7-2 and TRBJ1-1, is GAGVSQSPSNKVTEKGKDVELRCDPISGHTALYWYRQSLGQGLEFLIYFQGNSAPDKSGLPSDRFSAERTGGSVSTLTIQRTQQEDSAVYLCASSLVGQGNTEAFFGQGTRLTVV.